What follows are 7 T cell receptor beta chains derived from one specimen sequenced in a study of technical replicates of blood from a handful of donors. TCRdb's table, derived via immunoSEQ multiplex PCR, lists solely in-frame clones and lacks some. The data hold about 59,000 clones, with approximately 90% observed a single time. The sample taken for sequencing was PBMCs. Receptors were obtained from a human donor in good health. Some clones in this sample may be carry-over from other donors' samples.

The rearrangement joins TRBV11-2 to TRBJ1-2, with TRBD1 identical over 8 bases. The CDR3 has 18 residues. With 2 bases clipped from V and 3 bases from J, the junction kept 14 bases outside the gene matches. Per germline, CDR1 SGHAT and CDR2 FQNNGV. CDR3 amino acids: CASSLLGGRDRRHYGYTF. The CDR3 coding sequence is TGTGCCAGCAGCTTATTGGGAGGCCGGGACAGGAGACACTATGGCTACACCTTC.

The chain links TRBV7-8 to TRBJ1-5; no clear D gene. CDR3 length: 15 residues. Trimming took off 4 bases at V and 2 bases at J, with 12 bases between the two ends. Germline V gene data show CDR1 as SGHVS and CDR2 as FQNEAQ. CDR3 sequence (DNA): TGTGCCAGCAGCTCTGTGGGAGGCCGCAATCAGCCCCAGCATTTT. Protein sequence: CASSSVGGRNQPQHF. Variable domain in full (rest from reference TRBV7-8 and TRBJ1-5): GAGVSQSPRYKVAKRGQDVALRCDPISGHVSLFWYQQALGQGPEFLTYFQNEAQLDKSGLPSDRFFAERPEGSVSTLKIQRTQQEDSAVYLCASSSVGGRNQPQHFGDGTRLSIL.

The J gene is TRBJ1-1, the V gene TRBV5-1; 12 bases are shared with TRBD1. Losses at the gene ends were 3 bases for V and 6 bases for J; bases not matched to a gene: 3. Germline loops: CDR1 SGHRS, CDR2 YFSETQ. This CDR3 is built from 14 residues. As DNA, the CDR3 is TGCGCCAGCAGCTCCGGGACAGGGGGCCCTGAAGCTTTCTTT. Translation: CASSSGTGGPEAFF.

The chain employs TRBV5-1 and TRBJ2-1; D gene uncertain. The germline CDR1 and CDR2 sequences are SGHRS and YFSETQ. Trimming took off 4 bases at V and 2 bases at J, with 10 bases between the two ends. The CDR3 covers 14 residues. CDR3 amino acids: CASSQSGAYNEQFF. The CDR3 DNA reads as TGCGCCAGCAGCCAGAGTGGAGCCTACAATGAGCAGTTCTTC.

This chain joins TRBV6-5 and TRBJ1-2; the D is unclear. V was cut by 6 bases and J by 1 base, with 9 bases left in between. The CDR3 runs 13 residues. From germline, CDR1 is MNHEY and CDR2 SVGAGI. CDR3 in DNA: TGTGCCAGCAGACCCTCAGTTAACTATGGCTACACCTTC. Amino acids: CASRPSVNYGYTF.

The CDR3 spells CASSQTGSGANVLTF. CDR3 sequence (DNA): TGTGCCAGCAGCCAAACAGGATCTGGGGCCAACGTCCTGACTTTC. This rearrangement joins TRBV7-3 to TRBJ2-6; maybe TRBD1 (5 bases). This CDR3 contains 15 residues. The V gene's germline CDR1 is SGHTA and CDR2 FQGTGA. V lost 5 bases to trimming and J lost 1 base, with 9 bases between them.

The chain links TRBV7-9 to TRBJ2-1; 9 nucleotides line up with TRBD2. Germline V gives CDR1 SEHNR, CDR2 FQNEAQ (reference sequence). J gave up 10 bases and V 0 bases, and 7 bases lay outside the gene matches. This CDR3 spans 15 amino acids. The CDR3, as DNA: TGTGCCAGCAGCTTAGCGGCTAGCGGGGCGCAAGAGCAGTTCTTC. Its protein product is CASSLAASGAQEQFF.